Listed below are T cell receptor beta chains from one sample, sequenced in a study of read filtering for tumor transcriptome and immune sequencing. TCRdb fed the reads into MiXCR, producing one record per CDR3 protein. The table has 65,000 or so distinct CDR3 sequences, approximately 18% seen once. The sequenced sample was a population of CD138-negative cells sorted from bone marrow. The receptors were sampled from a donor at least 40 years old with multiple myeloma. The CDR3 runs from the conserved cysteine through the conserved F or W. D genes are given only for firm matches. Not every row has a clone size; where given, it reads once, few, many or a size class.

size: many; J: TRBJ2-7; length: 14; V: TRBV6-5; D: TRBD1; DNA: TGTGCCAGCAGTCAAGAGACAGGGGGCTACGAGCAGTACTTC; CDR3: CASSQETGGYEQYF
size: many; J: TRBJ2-5; length: 16; V: TRBV7-9; D: TRBD1; DNA: TGTGCCAGCAGCGTAAGACGGGACAGCCTTCAAGAGACCCAGTACTTC; CDR3: CASSVRRDSLQETQYF
size: -; J: TRBJ2-3; length: 19; V: TRBV2; D: TRBD2; DNA: TGTGCCAGCAGTGAAGATATAGCGGGGGGACCCCGAAGCACAGATACGCAGTATTTT; CDR3: CASSEDIAGGPRSTDTQYF
size: many; J: TRBJ2-7; length: 13; V: TRBV11-3; D: -; DNA: TGTGCCAAGGGGGAGCGTCCCTCCTACGAGCAGTACTTC; CDR3: CAKGERPSYEQYF
size: -; J: TRBJ2-5; length: 15; V: TRBV2; D: -; DNA: TGTGCCAGCGCCCCTGATCTTGTCTACCAAGGGACCCAGTACTTC; CDR3: CASAPDLVYQGTQYF
size: -; J: TRBJ2-2; length: 14; V: TRBV9; D: -; DNA: TGTGCCAGCAGCCGTCTGAGCGATACCGGGGAGCTGTTTTTT; CDR3: CASSRLSDTGELFF
size: many; J: TRBJ1-2; length: 15; V: TRBV20-1; D: -; DNA: TGCAGTGCTAGGCCTCGCACTGGGCCGCTTGTGGGCTACACCTTC; CDR3: CSARPRTGPLVGYTF
size: many; J: TRBJ2-3; length: 14; V: TRBV20-1; D: -; DNA: TGCAGTGCCGAGGGACACGCCAGCACAGATACGCAGTATTTT; CDR3: CSAEGHASTDTQYF
size: many; J: TRBJ2-7; length: 15; V: TRBV28; D: TRBD1; DNA: TGTGCCAGCAGTTTTTTGTGGACAGGGGCCTACGAGCAGTACTTC; CDR3: CASSFLWTGAYEQYF
size: many; J: TRBJ1-2; length: 13; V: TRBV27; D: -; DNA: TGTGCCAGCAGTGGGGGGCAGATGAGTGGCTACACCTTC; CDR3: CASSGGQMSGYTF
size: many; J: TRBJ1-1; length: 16; V: TRBV28; D: TRBD1; DNA: TGTGCCAGCAGTTTGACAGGGGGGATTGTGAACACTGAAGCTTTCTTT; CDR3: CASSLTGGIVNTEAFF
size: many; J: TRBJ2-5; length: 13; V: TRBV7-6; D: -; DNA: TGTGCCAGCAGCATAGGGGAGGAACAGACCCAGTACTTC; CDR3: CASSIGEEQTQYF
size: many; J: TRBJ2-3; length: 15; V: TRBV28; D: TRBD2; DNA: TGTGCCAGCAGCTCGACTAGCGGGAGAATAGATACGCAGTATTTT; CDR3: CASSSTSGRIDTQYF
size: many; J: TRBJ2-4; length: 14; V: TRBV29-1; D: TRBD2; DNA: TGCAGCGTTGGGGGACTAGCGGGAGTTAACATTCAGTACTTC; CDR3: CSVGGLAGVNIQYF
size: -; J: TRBJ2-5; length: 17; V: TRBV7-9; D: -; DNA: TGTGCCACCTCCTTGGGGCGGGAGTTGGGACAGATCGAGACCCAGTACTTC; CDR3: CATSLGRELGQIETQYF
size: once; J: TRBJ2-3; length: 18; V: TRBV20-1; D: TRBD2; DNA: TGCAGTGCTAGACCTAGCGGGGGGTCCGACTTTAGCCCAGATACGCAGTATTTT; CDR3: CSARPSGGSDFSPDTQYF
size: few; J: TRBJ2-3; length: 14; V: TRBV6-4; D: -; DNA: TGTGCCAGCAGTTGGACAGAGTCCACAGATACGCAGTATTTT; CDR3: CASSWTESTDTQYF
size: many; J: TRBJ2-1; length: 8; V: TRBV6-4; D: -; DNA: TGTGCCAGCAGGGAGCAGTTCTTC; CDR3: CASREQFF
size: many; J: TRBJ2-5; length: 16; V: TRBV2; D: TRBD2; DNA: TGTGCCAGCAGTGAAGGCACTAGCGGGAGGAGGGAGACCCAGTACTTC; CDR3: CASSEGTSGRRETQYF
size: many; J: TRBJ2-1; length: 13; V: TRBV12-3/TRBV12-4; D: -; DNA: TGTGCCAGCAGCCCCATGAGGGGTGATGAGCAGTTCTTC; CDR3: CASSPMRGDEQFF
size: many; J: TRBJ2-5; length: 14; V: TRBV6-5; D: -; DNA: TGTGCCAGCAGTTACGATCCCAGGGAAGAGACCCAGTACTTC; CDR3: CASSYDPREETQYF
size: -; J: TRBJ2-7; length: 16; V: TRBV7-6; D: -; DNA: TGTGCCAGCAGCTTAGCCCTCGGGGGGCAGGCCTACGAGCAGTACTTC; CDR3: CASSLALGGQAYEQYF
size: many; J: TRBJ2-1; length: 13; V: TRBV7-3; D: -; DNA: TGTGCCAGCAGCTTGGGGACCACGGGTATGCAGTTCTTC; CDR3: CASSLGTTGMQFF
size: many; J: TRBJ2-1; length: 15; V: TRBV20-1; D: TRBD2; DNA: TGCAGTGCTAGAGGTGATAGCGGGAGTCTAGGTGAGCAGTTCTTC; CDR3: CSARGDSGSLGEQFF
size: many; J: TRBJ2-3; length: 17; V: TRBV5-6; D: -; DNA: TGTGCCAGCAGCTTGGCCACCTTCCGGGGTCGCACAGATACGCAGTATTTT; CDR3: CASSLATFRGRTDTQYF
size: few; J: TRBJ2-3; length: 16; V: TRBV19; D: TRBD1; DNA: TGTGCCAGTAGTCCAGGCCGGGACAGGCACACAGATACGCAGTATTTT; CDR3: CASSPGRDRHTDTQYF
size: many; J: TRBJ2-3; length: 18; V: TRBV20-1; D: TRBD2; DNA: TGCAGTGCTAGAGGCTTGGGGAATTTGGCGGGGGGCTCAGATACGCAGTATTTT; CDR3: CSARGLGNLAGGSDTQYF
size: many; J: TRBJ2-5; length: 13; V: TRBV6-5; D: -; DNA: TGTGCCAGCAGTTTTGGGGGCTTAGAGACCCAGTACTTC; CDR3: CASSFGGLETQYF
size: -; J: TRBJ2-7; length: 17; V: TRBV7-9; D: TRBD2; DNA: TGTGCCAGCAGCTTGACTAGCGGGGGGGCCGGGCCCGTCGAGCAGTACTTC; CDR3: CASSLTSGGAGPVEQYF
size: -; J: TRBJ1-1; length: 14; V: TRBV6-6; D: -; DNA: TGTGCCAGCGGTTATGCAGTGCAGAACACTGAAGCTTTCTTT; CDR3: CASGYAVQNTEAFF
size: many; J: TRBJ2-5; length: 16; V: TRBV11-2; D: TRBD2; DNA: TGTGCCAGCAGCTTCGGACTAGCGGGGGGGGAAGAGACCCAGTACTTC; CDR3: CASSFGLAGGEETQYF
size: -; J: TRBJ2-1; length: 15; V: TRBV9; D: TRBD2; DNA: TGTGCCTGCAGCGTGGGACTAGTGAACTACAATGAGCAGCTCTTC; CDR3: CACSVGLVNYNEQLF
size: many; J: TRBJ1-1; length: 13; V: TRBV29-1; D: TRBD1; DNA: TGCAGCGTCCACGCCGGGACAGCTTATGAAGCTTTCTTT; CDR3: CSVHAGTAYEAFF
size: -; J: TRBJ2-1; length: 13; V: TRBV30; D: TRBD2; DNA: TGTGCCTGGGGACTAGCGGCATACAATGAGCAGTTCTTC; CDR3: CAWGLAAYNEQFF
size: many; J: TRBJ1-1; length: 12; V: TRBV6-1; D: -; DNA: TGTGCCAGCAGGTGGGAGGGGGCTGAAGCTTTCTTT; CDR3: CASRWEGAEAFF
size: many; J: TRBJ2-2; length: 14; V: TRBV3-1; D: -; DNA: TGTGCCAGCAGCCTTCGGAGTATCACCGGGGAGCTGTTTTTT; CDR3: CASSLRSITGELFF
size: -; J: TRBJ2-3; length: 20; V: TRBV23-1; D: TRBD1; DNA: TGCGCCAGCAGCCCCCCCGGGGTTTGGGACAGGGGGCTAGGCACAGATACGCAGTATTTT; CDR3: CASSPPGVWDRGLGTDTQYF
size: many; J: TRBJ2-2; length: 15; V: TRBV6-2/TRBV6-3; D: -; DNA: TGTGCCAGCAGTTACCCCCGAACTTACACCGGGGAGCTGTTTTTT; CDR3: CASSYPRTYTGELFF
size: many; J: TRBJ2-1; length: 10; V: TRBV20-1; D: -; DNA: TGCAGTGCGCCGAGCAATGAGCAGTTCTTC; CDR3: CSAPSNEQFF
size: many; J: TRBJ1-6; length: 15; V: TRBV5-1; D: -; DNA: TGCGCCAGCAGCCTGGCGAGCTCCTATAATTCACCCCTCCACTTT; CDR3: CASSLASSYNSPLHF
size: many; J: TRBJ2-5; length: 15; V: TRBV7-9; D: TRBD2; DNA: TGTGCCAGCAGCTTTAGCGGGGGGGCCGTGGAGACCCAGTACTTC; CDR3: CASSFSGGAVETQYF
size: many; J: TRBJ2-7; length: 13; V: TRBV27; D: TRBD1; DNA: TGTGCCAGCAGTCCCGGGACAGGCGACGAGCAGTACTTC; CDR3: CASSPGTGDEQYF
size: few; J: TRBJ2-1; length: 15; V: TRBV3-1; D: -; DNA: TGTGCCAGCGGCCAAGATCGCAGCCTAGTCCTTGAGCAGTTCTTC; CDR3: CASGQDRSLVLEQFF
size: many; J: TRBJ2-2; length: 17; V: TRBV6-5; D: TRBD2; DNA: TGTGCCAGCAGTTACTCGATCGCTAGCGGGAGGGCCGGGGAGCTGTTTTTT; CDR3: CASSYSIASGRAGELFF
size: many; J: TRBJ1-6; length: 13; V: TRBV7-2; D: -; DNA: TGTGCCAGCAGCTCTGTGGGCAGATCACCCCTCCACTTT; CDR3: CASSSVGRSPLHF
size: -; J: TRBJ2-2; length: 15; V: TRBV5-1; D: -; DNA: TGCGCCAGCAGAGTAGGGGCGTCGAACACCGGGGAGCTGTTTTTT; CDR3: CASRVGASNTGELFF
size: -; J: TRBJ2-3; length: 18; V: TRBV20-1; D: TRBD2; DNA: TGCAGTGCCCTAGGTCGGCTAGCGGGTCGCACTAGCACAGATACGCAGTATTTT; CDR3: CSALGRLAGRTSTDTQYF
size: many; J: TRBJ2-1; length: 14; V: TRBV29-1; D: TRBD2; DNA: TGCAGCGCGCTAGCGGGGGGGCCAAGTGGTGAGCAGTTCTTC; CDR3: CSALAGGPSGEQFF
size: many; J: TRBJ2-5; length: 16; V: TRBV20-1; D: TRBD2; DNA: TGCAGTGCTAGACCCCCATCCGGGACTAGCGTGGTGACCCAGTACTTC; CDR3: CSARPPSGTSVVTQYF